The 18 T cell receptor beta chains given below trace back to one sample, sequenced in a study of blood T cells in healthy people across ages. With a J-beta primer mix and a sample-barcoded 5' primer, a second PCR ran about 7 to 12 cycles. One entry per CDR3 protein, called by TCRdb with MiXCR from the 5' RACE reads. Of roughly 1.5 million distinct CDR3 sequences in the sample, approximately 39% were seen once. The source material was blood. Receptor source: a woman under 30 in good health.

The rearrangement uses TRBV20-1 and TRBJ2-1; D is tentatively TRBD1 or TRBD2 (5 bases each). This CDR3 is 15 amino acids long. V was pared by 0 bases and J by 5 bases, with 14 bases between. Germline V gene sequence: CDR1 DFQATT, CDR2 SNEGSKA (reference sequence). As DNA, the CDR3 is TGCAGTGCTAGAGAATCCTTGGGGCGGGACAATGAGCAGTTCTTC. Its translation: CSARESLGRDNEQFF.

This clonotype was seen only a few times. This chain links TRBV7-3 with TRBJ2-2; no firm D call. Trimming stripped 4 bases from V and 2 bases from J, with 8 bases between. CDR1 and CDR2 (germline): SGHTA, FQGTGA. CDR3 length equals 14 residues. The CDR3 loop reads CASSSRSNTGELFF. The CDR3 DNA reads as TGTGCCAGCAGCTCGCGATCTAACACCGGGGAGCTGTTTTTT.

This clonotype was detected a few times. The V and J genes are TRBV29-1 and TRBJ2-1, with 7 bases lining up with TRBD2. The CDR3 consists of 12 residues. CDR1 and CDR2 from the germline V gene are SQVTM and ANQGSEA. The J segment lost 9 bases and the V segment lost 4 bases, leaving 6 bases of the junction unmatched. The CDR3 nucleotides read TGCAGCGTTGGGCTAGCGGCAATTGAGCAGTTCTTC. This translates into CSVGLAAIEQFF.

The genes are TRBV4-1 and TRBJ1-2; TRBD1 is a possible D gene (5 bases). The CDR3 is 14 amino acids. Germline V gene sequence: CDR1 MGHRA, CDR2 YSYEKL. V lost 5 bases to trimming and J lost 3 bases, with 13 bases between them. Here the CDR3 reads CASSNGGEDYGYTF. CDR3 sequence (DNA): TGCGCCAGCAGCAACGGAGGGGAAGACTATGGCTACACCTTC.

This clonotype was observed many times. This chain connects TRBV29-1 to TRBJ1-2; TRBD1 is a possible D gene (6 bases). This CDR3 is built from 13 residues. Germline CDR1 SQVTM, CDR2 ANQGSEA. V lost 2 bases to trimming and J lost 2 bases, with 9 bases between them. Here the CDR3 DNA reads TGCAGCGTTGAAAAGGGACAAAACTATGGCTACACCTTC. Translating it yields CSVEKGQNYGYTF.

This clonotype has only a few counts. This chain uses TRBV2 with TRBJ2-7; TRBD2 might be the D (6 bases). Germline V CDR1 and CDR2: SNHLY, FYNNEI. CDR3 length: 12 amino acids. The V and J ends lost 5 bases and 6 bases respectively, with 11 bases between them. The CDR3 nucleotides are TGTGCCAGCAGTTCAGGAGGGTTCGAGCAGTACTTC. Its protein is CASSSGGFEQYF.

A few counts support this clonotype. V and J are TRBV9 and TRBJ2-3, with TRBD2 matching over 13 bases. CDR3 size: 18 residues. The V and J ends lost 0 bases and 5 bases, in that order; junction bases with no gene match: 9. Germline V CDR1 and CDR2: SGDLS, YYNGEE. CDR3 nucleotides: TGTGCCAGCAGCGTAGCTCGGACTAGCGGGGGACACAGAGATACGCAGTATTTT. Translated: CASSVARTSGGHRDTQYF.

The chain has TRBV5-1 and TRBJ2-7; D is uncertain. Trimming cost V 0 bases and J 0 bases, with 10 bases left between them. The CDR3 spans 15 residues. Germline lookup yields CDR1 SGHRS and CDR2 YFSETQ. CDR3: CASSLVPTSSYEQYF. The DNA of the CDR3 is TGCGCCAGCAGCTTGGTACCGACGAGCTCCTACGAGCAGTACTTC.

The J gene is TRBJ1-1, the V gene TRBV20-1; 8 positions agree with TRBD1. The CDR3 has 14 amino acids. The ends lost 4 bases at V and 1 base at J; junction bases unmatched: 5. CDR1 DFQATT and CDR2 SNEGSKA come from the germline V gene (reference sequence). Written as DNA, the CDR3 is TGCAGTGCTAAGTATACAGGGGGGAACACTGAAGCTTTCTTT. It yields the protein CSAKYTGGNTEAFF.

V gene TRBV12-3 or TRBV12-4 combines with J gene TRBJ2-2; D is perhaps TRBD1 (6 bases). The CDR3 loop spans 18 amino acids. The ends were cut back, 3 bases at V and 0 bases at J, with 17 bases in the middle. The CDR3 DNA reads TGTGCCAGCAGTTTGGACAGTTTGGACCTATCGAACACCGGGGAGCTGTTTTTT. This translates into CASSLDSLDLSNTGELFF.

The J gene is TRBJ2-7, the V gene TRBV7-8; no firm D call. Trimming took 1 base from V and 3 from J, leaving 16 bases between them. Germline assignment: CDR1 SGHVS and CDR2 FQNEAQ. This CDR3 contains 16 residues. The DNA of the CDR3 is TGTGCCAGCAGCTTAGATGGCCCGGGTATATTCTACGAGCAGTACTTC. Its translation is CASSLDGPGIFYEQYF.

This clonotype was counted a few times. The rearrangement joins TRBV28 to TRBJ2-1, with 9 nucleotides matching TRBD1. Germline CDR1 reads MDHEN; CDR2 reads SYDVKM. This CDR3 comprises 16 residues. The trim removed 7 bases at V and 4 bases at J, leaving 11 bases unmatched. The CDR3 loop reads CASTLGGTGLYNEQFF. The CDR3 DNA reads TGTGCCAGCACTCTCGGGGGGACAGGGTTATACAATGAGCAGTTCTTC.

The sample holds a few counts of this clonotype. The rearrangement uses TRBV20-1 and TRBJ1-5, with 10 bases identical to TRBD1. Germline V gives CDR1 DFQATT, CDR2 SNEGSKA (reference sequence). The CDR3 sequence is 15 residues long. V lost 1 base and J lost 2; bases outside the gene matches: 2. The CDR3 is CSARGDRGGNQPQHF. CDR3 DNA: TGCAGTGCTAGAGGGGACAGGGGAGGCAATCAGCCCCAGCATTTT.

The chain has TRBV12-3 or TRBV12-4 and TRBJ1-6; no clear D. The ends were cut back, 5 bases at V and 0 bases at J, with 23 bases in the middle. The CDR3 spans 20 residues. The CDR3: CASSPRLGVLKSSYNSPLHF. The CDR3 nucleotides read TGTGCCAGCAGTCCGCGTCTCGGTGTATTGAAGAGCTCCTATAATTCACCCCTCCACTTT.

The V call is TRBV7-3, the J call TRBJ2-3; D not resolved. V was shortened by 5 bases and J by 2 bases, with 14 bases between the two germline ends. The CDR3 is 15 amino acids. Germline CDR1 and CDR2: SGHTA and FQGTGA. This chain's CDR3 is CASSTDPGDTDTQYF. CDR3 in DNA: TGTGCCAGCAGCACAGACCCTGGGGACACAGATACGCAGTATTTT.

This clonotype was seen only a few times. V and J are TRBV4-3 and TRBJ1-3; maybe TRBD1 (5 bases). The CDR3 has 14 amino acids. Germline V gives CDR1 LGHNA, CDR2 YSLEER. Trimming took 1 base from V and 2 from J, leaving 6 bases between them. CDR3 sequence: CASSQGGAGNTIYF. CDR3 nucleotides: TGCGCCAGCAGCCAAGGAGGGGCTGGAAACACCATATATTTT.

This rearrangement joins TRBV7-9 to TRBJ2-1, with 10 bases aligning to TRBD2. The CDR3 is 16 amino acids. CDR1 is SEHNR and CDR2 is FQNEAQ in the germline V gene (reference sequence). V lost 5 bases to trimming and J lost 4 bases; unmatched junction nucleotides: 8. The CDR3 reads CASSARTSGDYNEQFF. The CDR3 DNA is TGTGCCAGCAGCGCGAGAACTAGCGGGGATTACAATGAGCAGTTCTTC.

The CDR3 region has the DNA TGTGCCAGCAACATTGGAGTTTACGAGCAGTACTTC. It encodes CASNIGVYEQYF. V gene TRBV5-6 combines with J gene TRBJ2-4; D is unresolved. The end of the DNA is better explained by TRBJ2-7, so the J call may be wrong. The CDR3 loop spans 12 amino acids. Germline-derived CDR1 and CDR2 are SGHDT and YYEEEE.